This T cell receptor beta chain was obtained from a study of shared clonotypes between healthy human individuals. The method was immunoSEQ multiplex PCR; TCRdb's version includes in-frame clones alone and lacks a portion of them. The sample shows some 2,000,000 clones, roughly 94% of them seen only once. CDR1 is MDHEN and CDR2 is SYDVKM in the germline V gene. This CDR3 spans 12 amino acids. The V gene lost 5 bases and the J gene lost 4 bases, with 8 bases spanning the gap. Material: naive CD4+ T cells sorted from blood. Indicated subset: CD45RA+ positively selected. This chain connects TRBV28 to TRBJ1-2; no clear D. The source of this sequence is a man aged 18 to 30 in good health. CDR3 residues: CASSPWVYGYTF. The CDR3 DNA reads TGTGCCAGCAGTCCGTGGGTCTATGGCTACACCTTC.